This T cell receptor (beta chain) derives from a study of CD8+CD57+ T cells in acquired aplastic anemia. Whole-study context: Sorted CD4+ and CD8+ cells yielded around 3.3 ug of DNA on average.

All patients picked for sequencing had shown, by flow cytometry, an expansion of CD8+CD57+ cells. There were no patients without severe acquired aplastic anemia. The CDR3 spans 15 residues. With 5 bases clipped from V and 1 base from J, the junction kept 4 bases outside the gene matches. CDR1 and CDR2 from the germline V gene are SNHLY and FYNNEI. Study-level points and caveats: Patients shared approximately 30 CD8+ CDR3 sequences with controls. In CD8+ cells, Simpson's diversity showed no significant difference between patients and controls.

Genomic DNA was employed as the template in profiling TCR beta VDJ and CDR3. One entry per CDR3 protein results from TCRdb running MiXCR on the reads. The data contain hundreds of thousands of distinct CDR3 sequences, under 65% of them singletons. This clonotype has a handful of counts. Its specificity is not known. The source material was sorted CD4+, CD8+, or CD8+CD57+ T cells (not recorded which) from PBMCs. The source is a human donor with aplastic anemia. This chain joins TRBV2 and TRBJ1-5; 8 bases line up with TRBD1. CDR3: CASSFDRGSNQPQHF. Written as DNA, the CDR3 is TGTGCCAGCAGTTTCGACAGGGGAAGCAATCAGCCCCAGCATTTT.